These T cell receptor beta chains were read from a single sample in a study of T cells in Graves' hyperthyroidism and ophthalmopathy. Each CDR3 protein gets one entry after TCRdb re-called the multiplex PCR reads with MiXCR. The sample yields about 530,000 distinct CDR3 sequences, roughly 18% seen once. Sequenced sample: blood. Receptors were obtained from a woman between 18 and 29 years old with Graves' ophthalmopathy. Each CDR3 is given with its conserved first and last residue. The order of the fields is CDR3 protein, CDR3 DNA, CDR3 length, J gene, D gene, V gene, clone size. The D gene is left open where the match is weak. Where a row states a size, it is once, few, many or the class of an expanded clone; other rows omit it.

CDR3 protein: CASSSVARPSTDTQYF
CDR3 DNA: TGCGCCAGCAGCTCGGTAGCTCGCCCTAGCACAGATACGCAGTATTTT
CDR3 length: 16
J gene: TRBJ2-3
D gene: -
V gene: TRBV5-1
clone size: -

CDR3 protein: CAWWDRGTTYEQYF
CDR3 DNA: TGTGCCTGGTGGGACAGGGGAACGACCTACGAGCAGTACTTC
CDR3 length: 14
J gene: TRBJ2-7
D gene: TRBD1
V gene: TRBV30
clone size: many

CDR3 protein: CASSRTATYNEQFF
CDR3 DNA: TGTGCCAGCAGCCGGACTGCCACCTACAATGAGCAGTTCTTC
CDR3 length: 14
J gene: TRBJ2-1
D gene: -
V gene: TRBV3-1
clone size: many

CDR3 protein: CASSYSGTARYTF
CDR3 DNA: TGTGCCAGCAGTTACTCCGGGACGGCAAGGTACACCTTC
CDR3 length: 13
J gene: TRBJ1-2
D gene: -
V gene: TRBV6-2/TRBV6-3
clone size: few

CDR3 protein: CASSLRNILGAEGDTEAFF
CDR3 DNA: TGTGCCAGCAGTTTAAGGAACATCCTGGGCGCAGAGGGTGACACTGAAGCTTTCTTT
CDR3 length: 19
J gene: TRBJ1-1
D gene: -
V gene: TRBV27
clone size: many

CDR3 protein: CATSEGVGAQPQHF
CDR3 DNA: TGTGCCACCAGTGAAGGGGTCGGCGCTCAGCCCCAGCATTTT
CDR3 length: 14
J gene: TRBJ1-5
D gene: -
V gene: TRBV24-1
clone size: -

CDR3 protein: CSVVMLLAGGRRYEQYF
CDR3 DNA: TGCAGCGTTGTAATGTTGTTAGCGGGAGGTCGGCGGTACGAGCAGTACTTC
CDR3 length: 17
J gene: TRBJ2-7
D gene: TRBD2
V gene: TRBV29-1
clone size: few

CDR3 protein: CASSLYTVEGTEAFF
CDR3 DNA: TGTGCCAGCAGCTTATATACGGTGGAAGGCACTGAAGCTTTCTTT
CDR3 length: 15
J gene: TRBJ1-1
D gene: -
V gene: TRBV7-9
clone size: few

CDR3 protein: CASSLALNTGELFF
CDR3 DNA: TGTGCCAGCAGTTTAGCTCTTAACACCGGGGAGCTGTTTTTT
CDR3 length: 14
J gene: TRBJ2-2
D gene: -
V gene: TRBV28
clone size: few

CDR3 protein: CSVEEVGGETQYF
CDR3 DNA: TGCAGCGTTGAAGAGGTCGGAGGGGAGACCCAGTACTTC
CDR3 length: 13
J gene: TRBJ2-5
D gene: -
V gene: TRBV29-1
clone size: few

CDR3 protein: CVSSLSRVESTEAFF
CDR3 DNA: TGCGTCAGCAGCTTGTCTCGGGTAGAGAGCACTGAAGCTTTCTTT
CDR3 length: 15
J gene: TRBJ1-1
D gene: -
V gene: TRBV5-1
clone size: few

CDR3 protein: CASSLEGPSSYNSPLHF
CDR3 DNA: TGTGCCAGCAGTTTAGAGGGTCCGAGCTCCTATAATTCACCCCTCCACTTT
CDR3 length: 17
J gene: TRBJ1-6
D gene: -
V gene: TRBV27
clone size: -

CDR3 protein: CASSLGGLAGTETQYF
CDR3 DNA: TGTGCCAGCAGCTTAGGAGGACTAGCGGGAACAGAGACCCAGTACTTC
CDR3 length: 16
J gene: TRBJ2-5
D gene: TRBD2
V gene: TRBV7-2
clone size: few

CDR3 protein: CASSPRGNTEAFF
CDR3 DNA: TGTGCCAGCTCACCAAGGGGGAACACTGAAGCTTTCTTT
CDR3 length: 13
J gene: TRBJ1-1
D gene: -
V gene: TRBV18
clone size: many

CDR3 protein: CSVEVQNTDTQYF
CDR3 DNA: TGCAGCGTTGAAGTTCAAAACACAGATACGCAGTATTTT
CDR3 length: 13
J gene: TRBJ2-3
D gene: -
V gene: TRBV29-1
clone size: -

CDR3 protein: CASRGTSGNNEQFF
CDR3 DNA: TGTGCCAGCAGGGGGACTAGCGGCAACAATGAGCAGTTCTTC
CDR3 length: 14
J gene: TRBJ2-1
D gene: TRBD2
V gene: TRBV2
clone size: -

CDR3 protein: CASSQVGAAGDTEAFF
CDR3 DNA: TGTGCCAGCAGCCAAGTAGGGGCAGCGGGCGACACTGAAGCTTTCTTT
CDR3 length: 16
J gene: TRBJ1-1
D gene: -
V gene: TRBV14
clone size: -

CDR3 protein: CSARSGQAQETQYF
CDR3 DNA: TGCAGTGCTAGGTCGGGACAGGCCCAAGAGACCCAGTACTTC
CDR3 length: 14
J gene: TRBJ2-5
D gene: TRBD1
V gene: TRBV20-1
clone size: many

CDR3 protein: CASSLASVPEQYF
CDR3 DNA: TGTGCCAGCAGCTTGGCATCCGTCCCTGAGCAGTACTTC
CDR3 length: 13
J gene: TRBJ2-7
D gene: -
V gene: TRBV5-6
clone size: -

CDR3 protein: CASSEVGQSNTEAFF
CDR3 DNA: TGTGCCAGCAGTGAAGTGGGACAGTCGAACACTGAAGCTTTCTTT
CDR3 length: 15
J gene: TRBJ1-1
D gene: TRBD1
V gene: TRBV6-1
clone size: many

CDR3 protein: CASSYAYRGQSVGYTF
CDR3 DNA: TGTGCCAGCAGTTACGCTTACAGGGGGCAGTCGGTAGGCTACACCTTC
CDR3 length: 16
J gene: TRBJ1-2
D gene: TRBD1
V gene: TRBV6-5
clone size: many

CDR3 protein: CASSEEARIYGYTF
CDR3 DNA: TGTGCCAGCAGTGAAGAGGCACGAATCTATGGCTACACCTTC
CDR3 length: 14
J gene: TRBJ1-2
D gene: -
V gene: TRBV2
clone size: many

CDR3 protein: CASSGSRITFYGYTF
CDR3 DNA: TGTGCCAGCTCCGGTAGCCGGATAACATTCTATGGCTACACCTTC
CDR3 length: 15
J gene: TRBJ1-2
D gene: -
V gene: TRBV2
clone size: many

CDR3 protein: CASSSRSRASGNTIYF
CDR3 DNA: TGTGCCAGCAGCTCACGAAGCCGGGCATCTGGAAACACCATATATTTT
CDR3 length: 16
J gene: TRBJ1-3
D gene: -
V gene: TRBV7-2
clone size: -

CDR3 protein: CASSQDGGSGNTIYF
CDR3 DNA: TGTGCCAGCAGCCAAGATGGAGGGTCTGGAAACACCATATATTTT
CDR3 length: 15
J gene: TRBJ1-3
D gene: -
V gene: TRBV3-1
clone size: many

CDR3 protein: CASSVGGVRGYTF
CDR3 DNA: TGTGCCAGCAGCGTGGGGGGTGTGCGTGGCTACACCTTC
CDR3 length: 13
J gene: TRBJ1-2
D gene: -
V gene: TRBV3-1
clone size: -

CDR3 protein: CASSPHPSGRAGELFF
CDR3 DNA: TGTGCCAGCAGCCCCCACCCTAGCGGGAGGGCCGGGGAGCTGTTTTTT
CDR3 length: 16
J gene: TRBJ2-2
D gene: TRBD2
V gene: TRBV7-2
clone size: many

CDR3 protein: CASRKTYGSTDTQYF
CDR3 DNA: TGTGCCAGCAGAAAGACCTATGGGAGCACAGATACGCAGTATTTT
CDR3 length: 15
J gene: TRBJ2-3
D gene: -
V gene: TRBV6-2/TRBV6-3
clone size: many

CDR3 protein: CASSTPHFGDTEAFF
CDR3 DNA: TGTGCCAGCTCAACCCCCCACTTCGGGGACACTGAAGCTTTCTTT
CDR3 length: 15
J gene: TRBJ1-1
D gene: -
V gene: TRBV18
clone size: many

CDR3 protein: CASSYLGGTDTQYF
CDR3 DNA: TGTGCCAGCAGTTACCTAGGCGGCACAGATACGCAGTATTTT
CDR3 length: 14
J gene: TRBJ2-3
D gene: -
V gene: TRBV6-6
clone size: -

CDR3 protein: CASSPGGPLHSGNTIYF
CDR3 DNA: TGCGCCAGCAGCCCGGGGGGTCCCCTCCACTCTGGAAACACCATATATTTT
CDR3 length: 17
J gene: TRBJ1-3
D gene: -
V gene: TRBV5-1
clone size: -

CDR3 protein: CASSYADRGPTEAFF
CDR3 DNA: TGTGCCAGCAGTTACGCGGACAGGGGTCCCACTGAAGCTTTCTTT
CDR3 length: 15
J gene: TRBJ1-1
D gene: TRBD1
V gene: TRBV6-6
clone size: -

CDR3 protein: CSVESGTGGLNTEAFF
CDR3 DNA: TGCAGCGTTGAATCTGGGACAGGGGGCTTGAACACTGAAGCTTTCTTT
CDR3 length: 16
J gene: TRBJ1-1
D gene: TRBD1
V gene: TRBV29-1
clone size: -

CDR3 protein: CASSLWEANTEAFF
CDR3 DNA: TGTGCCAGCAGCTTATGGGAGGCGAACACTGAAGCTTTCTTT
CDR3 length: 14
J gene: TRBJ1-1
D gene: -
V gene: TRBV7-2
clone size: many

CDR3 protein: CASSLGKGGVGETQYF
CDR3 DNA: TGTGCCAGCAGCCTCGGGAAGGGGGGGGTAGGAGAGACCCAGTACTTC
CDR3 length: 16
J gene: TRBJ2-5
D gene: -
V gene: TRBV7-3
clone size: few

CDR3 protein: CASSDLYRTPPEQYF
CDR3 DNA: TGCGCCAGCAGTGACCTATATAGGACCCCCCCCGAGCAGTACTTC
CDR3 length: 15
J gene: TRBJ2-7
D gene: -
V gene: TRBV10-2
clone size: -

CDR3 protein: CASRPPRGPYGYTF
CDR3 DNA: TGTGCCAGCAGGCCACCCCGGGGTCCCTATGGCTACACCTTC
CDR3 length: 14
J gene: TRBJ1-2
D gene: -
V gene: TRBV28
clone size: few

CDR3 protein: CASSPQLAGSYEQYF
CDR3 DNA: TGTGCCAGCAGCCCACAGCTAGCGGGGTCCTACGAGCAGTACTTC
CDR3 length: 15
J gene: TRBJ2-7
D gene: TRBD2
V gene: TRBV7-3
clone size: -

CDR3 protein: CASYSHLAGALPYEQYF
CDR3 DNA: TGTGCCAGTTACTCTCATCTAGCGGGAGCGCTCCCTTACGAGCAGTACTTC
CDR3 length: 17
J gene: TRBJ2-7
D gene: TRBD2
V gene: TRBV28
clone size: many

CDR3 protein: CASGQGASGANVLTF
CDR3 DNA: TGCGCCAGCGGGCAGGGGGCGTCTGGGGCCAACGTCCTGACTTTC
CDR3 length: 15
J gene: TRBJ2-6
D gene: TRBD1
V gene: TRBV4-3
clone size: few

CDR3 protein: CASSYSVQGVRNQPQHF
CDR3 DNA: TGTGCCAGCAGTTACTCGGTGCAGGGTGTCCGCAATCAGCCCCAGCATTTT
CDR3 length: 17
J gene: TRBJ1-5
D gene: -
V gene: TRBV6-6
clone size: -

CDR3 protein: CASSFQGSSNQPQHF
CDR3 DNA: TGTGCCAGCAGTTTTCAGGGTTCAAGCAATCAGCCCCAGCATTTT
CDR3 length: 15
J gene: TRBJ1-5
D gene: -
V gene: TRBV27
clone size: -

CDR3 protein: CASSIEAQRNEQFF
CDR3 DNA: TGTGCCAGTAGTATAGAGGCTCAGAGAAATGAGCAGTTCTTC
CDR3 length: 14
J gene: TRBJ2-1
D gene: -
V gene: TRBV19
clone size: few

CDR3 protein: CASRPRDTHGDTQYF
CDR3 DNA: TGTGCCAGCAGGCCCCGGGACACCCATGGGGACACGCAGTATTTT
CDR3 length: 15
J gene: TRBJ2-3
D gene: -
V gene: TRBV28
clone size: -

CDR3 protein: CASSRSGGTDTQYF
CDR3 DNA: TGTGCCAGCAGTCGAAGCGGGGGCACAGATACGCAGTATTTT
CDR3 length: 14
J gene: TRBJ2-3
D gene: TRBD2
V gene: TRBV2
clone size: many

CDR3 protein: CASSISGGFTDTQYF
CDR3 DNA: TGCGCCAGCAGTATTAGCGGTGGTTTCACAGATACGCAGTATTTT
CDR3 length: 15
J gene: TRBJ2-3
D gene: -
V gene: TRBV10-2
clone size: -

CDR3 protein: CASGAGQGYNSPLHF
CDR3 DNA: TGCGCCAGCGGTGCCGGACAGGGCTATAATTCACCCCTCCACTTT
CDR3 length: 15
J gene: TRBJ1-6
D gene: TRBD1
V gene: TRBV4-3
clone size: few

CDR3 protein: CASSYGARVHTEAFF
CDR3 DNA: TGTGCCAGCAGTTACGGCGCCAGGGTGCACACTGAAGCTTTCTTT
CDR3 length: 15
J gene: TRBJ1-1
D gene: -
V gene: TRBV6-8
clone size: many

CDR3 protein: CASSIMDPVKRYGYTF
CDR3 DNA: TGTGCCAGCAGTATTATGGACCCCGTGAAGAGATATGGCTACACCTTC
CDR3 length: 16
J gene: TRBJ1-2
D gene: -
V gene: TRBV6-2/TRBV6-3
clone size: few

CDR3 protein: CASSHSGTTDTQYF
CDR3 DNA: TGTGCCAGCAGCCACAGCGGGACCACAGATACGCAGTATTTT
CDR3 length: 14
J gene: TRBJ2-3
D gene: TRBD2
V gene: TRBV6-2/TRBV6-3
clone size: many

CDR3 protein: CASSLRDRYQETQYF
CDR3 DNA: TGCGCCAGCAGCCTCCGGGACAGGTACCAAGAGACCCAGTACTTC
CDR3 length: 15
J gene: TRBJ2-5
D gene: TRBD1
V gene: TRBV5-1
clone size: -

CDR3 protein: CASSQVYSGRAPYEQYF
CDR3 DNA: TGTGCCAGCAGCCAAGTTTACAGCGGGAGGGCCCCCTACGAGCAGTACTTC
CDR3 length: 17
J gene: TRBJ2-7
D gene: TRBD2
V gene: TRBV3-1
clone size: -

CDR3 protein: CASSLLGRDYEQYF
CDR3 DNA: TGTGCCAGCAGTCTCTTGGGACGGGACTACGAGCAGTACTTC
CDR3 length: 14
J gene: TRBJ2-7
D gene: -
V gene: TRBV27
clone size: many

CDR3 protein: CSAGQITYNEQFF
CDR3 DNA: TGCAGTGCGGGACAGATAACCTACAATGAGCAGTTCTTC
CDR3 length: 13
J gene: TRBJ2-1
D gene: TRBD1
V gene: TRBV20-1
clone size: few

CDR3 protein: CASSEQGSTEAFF
CDR3 DNA: TGTGCCAGTAGCGAACAGGGGAGCACTGAAGCTTTCTTT
CDR3 length: 13
J gene: TRBJ1-1
D gene: TRBD1
V gene: TRBV19
clone size: few